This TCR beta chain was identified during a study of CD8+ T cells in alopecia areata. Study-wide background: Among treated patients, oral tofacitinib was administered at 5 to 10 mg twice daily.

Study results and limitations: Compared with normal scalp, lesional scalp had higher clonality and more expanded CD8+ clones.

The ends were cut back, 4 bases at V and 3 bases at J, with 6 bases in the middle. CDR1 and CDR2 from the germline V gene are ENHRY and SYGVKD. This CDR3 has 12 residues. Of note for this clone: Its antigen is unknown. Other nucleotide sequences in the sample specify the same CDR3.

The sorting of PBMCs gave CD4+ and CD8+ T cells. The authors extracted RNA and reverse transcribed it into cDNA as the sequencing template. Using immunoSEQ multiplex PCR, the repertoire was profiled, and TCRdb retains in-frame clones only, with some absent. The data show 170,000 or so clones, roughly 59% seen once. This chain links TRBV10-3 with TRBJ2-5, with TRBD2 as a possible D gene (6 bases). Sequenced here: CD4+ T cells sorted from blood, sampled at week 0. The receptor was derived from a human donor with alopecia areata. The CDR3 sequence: CAISGGEETQYF. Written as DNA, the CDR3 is TGTGCCATCAGTGGCGGGGAAGAGACCCAGTACTTC.